This T cell receptor (beta chain) derives from a study of T cell repertoires in cytomegalovirus infection (dated by TCRdb to about 2019). The study in broad terms: Peptide stimulations targeted recently identified HLA-C-restricted CMV epitopes, whose presentation resists viral immunomodulation, together with well-studied HLA-B-restricted epitopes. Donor HLA type was relevant to the analysis, as public TCR beta signatures indicated carriage of CMV infection together with the matching HLA type.

This clonotype was found a few times. Its antigen is not yet known. No base quality values were provided; no much bigger clone lies one nucleotide off. Results the study describes overall, beyond this receptor: Cumulative frequency of public TCR beta family members discriminated carriers of CMV infection plus the relevant HLA type in this cohort and an independent approximately 350-donor cohort. The ex vivo response was dominated by HLA-C-restricted CMV-specific TCR beta clonotypes, and the single most frequent clonotype in two of eight donors was supplied by these HLA-C-restricted clonotypes.

The instrument given in TCRdb is Illumina HiSeq 1500. The public reads were run again by TCRdb, first through fastp at Q25 and then through MiXCR, and only productive beta chains were kept. Rows with a matching CDR3 protein are joined into one entry that keeps the most common DNA and genes. This sample gives a few hundred thousand distinct CDR3 sequences in total; just under 40% of them show up just once. In total, the top ten clones hold 48% of the sample. Reading the label with the study, this specimen's treatment or condition is: in vitro stimulation with specific CMV peptide epitopes to enrich CMV-specific T cells. Trimming removed 7 bases from V and 1 base from J, leaving 11 bases between the germline ends. CDR1 and CDR2 (MDHEN, SYDVKM) derive from the germline V gene. Inclusive of the bounding cysteine and phenylalanine, the CDR3 is 13 residues long. Only the CDR3 part of the read is kept: 39 bases, read in frame from the first base.

The chain is encoded by TRBV28 joined to TRBJ2-7; no D gene can be assigned with confidence. This TCR derives from a human donor in good health (CMV status not recorded). Some clones in this sample may be carry-over from other donors' samples. The sample consisted of cultured PBMCs, taken from culture after CMV antigen stimulation. The bases read TGTGCCAGCACCCGGCCCGGTTCCTACGAGCAGTACTTC. Its protein reads: CASTRPGSYEQYF.